A single TCR beta chain is shown here with its context. Its target is not known. This sample is part of a study of cytomegalovirus exposure and HLA in healthy donors. Findings of the study overall: In a later analysis, most CMV-associated TCR beta chains appeared HLA-restricted. The study listed roughly 160 cytomegalovirus-associated TCR beta chains. TRBV6-2, TRBV6-3 and some other V segments were excluded as indistinguishable. With DRB1 most and HLA-C fewest, TCR association rates differed between HLA loci in a later analysis.

The PCR contained 60 Vbeta and 13 Jbeta primers. This table comes from immunoSEQ multiplex PCR, and its TCRdb copy is limited to in-frame clones, with some not included. The profile shows 99,000 or so clones, roughly three quarters of them singletons. The V gene end was trimmed by 0 bases and the J gene end by 4 bases; junction bases not matched to a gene: 4. The CDR3 length is 16 residues. Germline CDR1 reads MNHEY; CDR2 reads SVGAGI. V gene TRBV6-5 combines with J gene TRBJ2-1; 9 bases fit TRBD1. Sequenced: PBMCs. This receptor was identified in a male donor in good health and CMV-seronegative. As DNA, the CDR3 is TGTGCCAGCAGTTACTCCGGGACAGGGTTTTACAATGAGCAGTTCTTC. Protein sequence: CASSYSGTGFYNEQFF.